This T cell receptor (beta chain) appears in the sequencing data of a study of neurological immune-mediated disorders. In the study overall: Secondary progressive cases numbered 3 among the approximately 34 multiple sclerosis patients, while the other 31 were relapsing-remitting. Study-wide results and caveats: When the repertoires were grouped phylogenetically, those of 18 of the 34 multiple sclerosis patients came together in a single cluster of related CDR3 sequences, which points to a possible repertoire-level signature. Healthy controls had more TCR clonal expansion than multiple sclerosis, which showed the least, whereas HTLV-1-associated myelopathy showed the most.

5'RACE with 10-nucleotide random UMIs generated the cDNA. TCRdb recomputed calls from the 5' RACE reads with MiXCR, one row per CDR3 protein. Among about 46,000 distinct CDR3 sequences listed, under 2% were seen once. The sample holds many counts of this clonotype. Its antigen is not known. The CDR3 is made up of 14 amino acids. Germline assignment: CDR1 SGHRS and CDR2 YFSETQ. With 0 bases removed from V and 8 bases from J, the gap between germline ends came to 14 bases. The source of this sequence is a woman between 40 and 50 years old with multiple sclerosis. Sequenced material: PBMCs. V usage is TRBV5-1 and J usage is TRBJ1-2; D is possibly TRBD1 (5 bases). The CDR3 sequence: CASSLAGGLDGYTF. The CDR3 DNA reads TGCGCCAGCAGCTTGGCTGGGGGTCTGGACGGCTACACCTTC.